The T cell receptor beta chain described here comes from a study of T cells after posttransplantation cyclophosphamide. The study, taken as a whole, reports: Later post-transplant blood repertoires were often dominated by donor CD8+ memory clones.

The CDR3 is 14 amino acids. With 5 bases clipped from V and 2 bases from J, the junction kept 2 bases outside the gene matches. Germline V gives CDR1 SNHLY, CDR2 FYNNEI. Cyclophosphamide on days +3 and +4 followed busulfan-fludarabine conditioning and a marrow graft. Profiling relied on immunoSEQ multiplex PCR, and the TCRdb table lists in-frame clones only, not all of them. The sample contains roughly 20,000 clones, roughly 70% of which appear only once. Regarding this clone: Its antigen is not identified.

This clonotype was obtained from a male patient aged 30 to 40 who received an allogeneic stem cell transplant from a related donor, was CMV-positive, and had acute GVHD only. T cells may partly derive from the graft donor. Sequencing used PBMCs, obtained after an allogeneic stem cell transplant with post-transplant cyclophosphamide. This rearrangement joins TRBV2 to TRBJ2-1; 8 nucleotides align to TRBD1. This CDR3 is CASSRTGPYNEQFF. In nucleotides, the CDR3 is TGTGCCAGCAGTAGGACAGGGCCCTACAATGAGCAGTTCTTC.